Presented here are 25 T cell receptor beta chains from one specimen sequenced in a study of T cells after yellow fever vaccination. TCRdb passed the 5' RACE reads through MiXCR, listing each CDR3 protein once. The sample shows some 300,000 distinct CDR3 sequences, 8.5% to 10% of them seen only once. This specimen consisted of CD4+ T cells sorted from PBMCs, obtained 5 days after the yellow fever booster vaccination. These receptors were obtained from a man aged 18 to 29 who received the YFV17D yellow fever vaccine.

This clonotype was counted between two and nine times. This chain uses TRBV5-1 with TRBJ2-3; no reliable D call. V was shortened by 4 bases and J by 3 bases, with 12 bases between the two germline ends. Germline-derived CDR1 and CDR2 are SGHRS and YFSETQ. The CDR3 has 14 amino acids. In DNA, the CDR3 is TGCGCCAGCAGCCCGGACCAAGGGACAGATACGCAGTATTTT. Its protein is CASSPDQGTDTQYF.

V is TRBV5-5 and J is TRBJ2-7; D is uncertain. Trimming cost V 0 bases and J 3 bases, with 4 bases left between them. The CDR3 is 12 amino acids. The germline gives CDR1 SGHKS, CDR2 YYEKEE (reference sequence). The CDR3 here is CASSLDRYEQYV. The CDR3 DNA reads TGTGCCAGCAGCTTGGACCGCTACGAGCAGTACGTC.

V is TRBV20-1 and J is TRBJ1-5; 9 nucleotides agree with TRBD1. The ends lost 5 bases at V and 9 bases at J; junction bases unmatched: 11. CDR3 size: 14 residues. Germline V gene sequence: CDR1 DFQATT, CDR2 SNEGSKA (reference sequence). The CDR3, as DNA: TGCAGTGCTCGTCCTGGCGGGACAGGGAGGCCCCAGCATTTT. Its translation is CSARPGGTGRPQHF.

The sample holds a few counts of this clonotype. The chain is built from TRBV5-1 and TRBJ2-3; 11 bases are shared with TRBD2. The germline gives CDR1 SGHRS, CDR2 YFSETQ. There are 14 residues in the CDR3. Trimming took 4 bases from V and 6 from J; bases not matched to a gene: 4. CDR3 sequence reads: CASSVAGGADTQYF. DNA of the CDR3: TGCGCCAGCAGCGTAGCGGGGGGGGCCGATACGCAGTATTTT.

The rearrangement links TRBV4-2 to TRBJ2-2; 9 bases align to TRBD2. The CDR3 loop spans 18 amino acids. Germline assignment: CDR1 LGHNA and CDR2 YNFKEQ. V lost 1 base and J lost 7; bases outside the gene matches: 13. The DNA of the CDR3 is TGTGCCAGCAGCCAAGCCCTGGGAGGCGGGGGGGCCAGCGGGGAGCTGTTTTTT. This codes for CASSQALGGGGASGELFF.

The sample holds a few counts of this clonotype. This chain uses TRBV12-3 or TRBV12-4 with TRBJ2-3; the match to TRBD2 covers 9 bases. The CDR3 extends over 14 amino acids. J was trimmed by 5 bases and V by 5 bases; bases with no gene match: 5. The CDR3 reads CASSQRGAGDTQYF. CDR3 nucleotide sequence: TGTGCCAGCAGTCAGCGGGGGGCTGGAGATACGCAGTATTTT.

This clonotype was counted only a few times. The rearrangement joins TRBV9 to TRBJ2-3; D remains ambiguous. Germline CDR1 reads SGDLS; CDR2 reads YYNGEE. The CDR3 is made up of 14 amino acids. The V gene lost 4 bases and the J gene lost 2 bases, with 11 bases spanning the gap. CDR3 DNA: TGTGCCAGCAGCACGGATCCTTCCACAGATACGCAGTATTTT. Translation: CASSTDPSTDTQYF. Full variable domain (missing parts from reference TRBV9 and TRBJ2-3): DSGVTQTPKHLITATGQRVTLRCSPRSGDLSVYWYQQSLDQGLQFLIQYYNGEERAKGNILERFSAQQFPDLHSELNLSSLELGDSALYFCASSTDPSTDTQYFGPGTRLTVL.

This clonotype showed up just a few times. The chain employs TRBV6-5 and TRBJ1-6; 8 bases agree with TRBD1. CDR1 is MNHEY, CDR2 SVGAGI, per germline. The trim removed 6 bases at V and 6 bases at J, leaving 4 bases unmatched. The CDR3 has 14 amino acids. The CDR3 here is CASRIGQGNSPLHF. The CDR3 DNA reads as TGTGCCAGCAGGATAGGACAGGGTAATTCACCCCTCCACTTT.

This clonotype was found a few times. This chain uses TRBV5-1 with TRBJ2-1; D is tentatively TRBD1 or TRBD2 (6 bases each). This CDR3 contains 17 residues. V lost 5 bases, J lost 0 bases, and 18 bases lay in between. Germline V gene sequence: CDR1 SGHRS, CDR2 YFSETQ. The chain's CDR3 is CASRGGSSPDSYNEQFF. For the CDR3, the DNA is TGCGCCAGCAGAGGGGGGTCCAGTCCCGACTCCTACAATGAGCAGTTCTTC.

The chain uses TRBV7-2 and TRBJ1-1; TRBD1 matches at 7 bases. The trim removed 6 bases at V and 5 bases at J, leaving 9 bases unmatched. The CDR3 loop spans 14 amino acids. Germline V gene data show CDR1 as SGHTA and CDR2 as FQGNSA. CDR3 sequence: CASSPDRVRTEAFF. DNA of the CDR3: TGTGCCAGCAGTCCCGACAGGGTCCGGACTGAAGCTTTCTTT.

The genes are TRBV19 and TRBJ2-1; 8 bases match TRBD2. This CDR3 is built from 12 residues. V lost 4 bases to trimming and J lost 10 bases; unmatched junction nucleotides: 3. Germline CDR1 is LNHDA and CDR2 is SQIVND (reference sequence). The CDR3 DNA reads TGTGCCAGTAGTACTAGCGGGCTCGAGCAGTTCTTC. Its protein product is CASSTSGLEQFF.

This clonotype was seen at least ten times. The CDR3 loop reads CASSHGQVLTKNIQYF. For the CDR3, the DNA is TGTGCCAGCAGCCACGGACAGGTCCTAACCAAAAACATTCAGTACTTC. The J gene is TRBJ2-4, the V gene TRBV7-9, with 7 bases matching TRBD1. Trimming at V came to 5 bases and at J to 2 bases, leaving 9 bases not matched to a gene. CDR1 is SEHNR, CDR2 FQNEAQ, per germline (reference sequence). This CDR3 is built from 16 residues. Complete variable domain (other parts from reference TRBV7-9 and TRBJ2-4): DTGVSQNPRHKITKRGQNVTFRCDPISEHNRLYWYRQTLGQGPEFLTYFQNEAQLEKSRLLSDRFSAERPKGSFSTLEIQRTEQGDSAMYLCASSHGQVLTKNIQYFGAGTRLSVL.

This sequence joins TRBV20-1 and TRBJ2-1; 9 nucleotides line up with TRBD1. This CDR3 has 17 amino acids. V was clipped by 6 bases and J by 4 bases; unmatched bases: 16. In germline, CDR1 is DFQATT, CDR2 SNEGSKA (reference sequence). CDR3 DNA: TGCAGTGCAGAGTCCCCGGGACAGGGCCGAGGGTACAATGAGCAGTTCTTC. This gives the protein CSAESPGQGRGYNEQFF.

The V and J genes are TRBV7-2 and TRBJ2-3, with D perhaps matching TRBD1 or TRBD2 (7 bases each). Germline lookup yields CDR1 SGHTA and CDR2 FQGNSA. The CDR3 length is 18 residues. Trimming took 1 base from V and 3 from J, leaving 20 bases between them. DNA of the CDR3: TGTGCCAGCAGCTTAGTAGGGGGGGACAGACCGATGACAGATACGCAGTATTTT. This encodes CASSLVGGDRPMTDTQYF.

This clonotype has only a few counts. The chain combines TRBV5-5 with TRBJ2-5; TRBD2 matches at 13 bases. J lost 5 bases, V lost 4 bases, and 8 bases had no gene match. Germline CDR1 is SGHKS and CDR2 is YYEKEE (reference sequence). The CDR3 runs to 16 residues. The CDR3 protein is CASSLPGLAGFETQYF. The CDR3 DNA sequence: TGTGCCAGCAGCCTTCCGGGACTAGCGGGGTTTGAGACCCAGTACTTC.

In nucleotides, the CDR3 is TGTGCCAGCAGTGAAGGGCAACTATGGCTAGCCAAAAACATTCAGTACTTC. The encoded protein is CASSEGQLWLAKNIQYF. This sequence joins TRBV2 and TRBJ2-4; D gene ambiguous. V lost 1 base to trimming and J lost 0 bases, with 13 bases between them. This CDR3 is built from 17 residues. From germline, CDR1 is SNHLY and CDR2 FYNNEI.

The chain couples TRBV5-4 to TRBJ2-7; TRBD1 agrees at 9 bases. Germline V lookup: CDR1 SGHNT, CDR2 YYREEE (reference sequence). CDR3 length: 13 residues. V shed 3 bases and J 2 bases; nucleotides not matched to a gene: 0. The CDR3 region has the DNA TGTGCCAGCAGCTGGGACAGGGCCTACGAGCAGTACGTC. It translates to CASSWDRAYEQYV.

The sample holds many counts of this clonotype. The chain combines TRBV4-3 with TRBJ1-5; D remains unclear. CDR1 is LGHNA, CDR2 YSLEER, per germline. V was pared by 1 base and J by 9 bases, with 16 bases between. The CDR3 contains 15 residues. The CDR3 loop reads CASSQGTLGLGPQHF. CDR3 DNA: TGCGCCAGCAGCCAAGGTACCCTGGGCTTGGGGCCCCAGCATTTT.

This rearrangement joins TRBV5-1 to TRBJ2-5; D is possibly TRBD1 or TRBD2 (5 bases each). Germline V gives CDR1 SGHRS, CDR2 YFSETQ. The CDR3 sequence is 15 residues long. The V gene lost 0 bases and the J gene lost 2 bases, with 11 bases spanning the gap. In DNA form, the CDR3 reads TGCGCCAGCAGCTTGGCCGGGGCAGGACAAGAGACCCAGTACTTC. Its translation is CASSLAGAGQETQYF.

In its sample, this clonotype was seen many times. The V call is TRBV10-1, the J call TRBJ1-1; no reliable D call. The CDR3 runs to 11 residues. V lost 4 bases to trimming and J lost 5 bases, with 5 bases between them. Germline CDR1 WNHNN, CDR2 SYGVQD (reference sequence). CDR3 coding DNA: TGCGCCAGCAGTGCGGGGACTGAAGCTTTCTTT. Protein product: CASSAGTEAFF.

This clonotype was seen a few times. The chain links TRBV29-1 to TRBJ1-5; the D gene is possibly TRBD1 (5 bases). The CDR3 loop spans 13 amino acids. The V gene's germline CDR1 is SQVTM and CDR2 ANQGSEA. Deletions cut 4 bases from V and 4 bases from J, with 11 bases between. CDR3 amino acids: CSVGTEGNQPQHF. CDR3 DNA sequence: TGCAGCGTTGGGACGGAGGGGAATCAGCCCCAGCATTTT. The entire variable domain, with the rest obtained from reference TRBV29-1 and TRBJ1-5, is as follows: SAVISQKPSRDICQRGTSLTIQCQVDSQVTMMFWYRQQPGQSLTLIATANQGSEATYESGFVIDKFPISRPNLTFSTLTVSNMSPEDSSIYLCSVGTEGNQPQHFGDGTRLSIL.

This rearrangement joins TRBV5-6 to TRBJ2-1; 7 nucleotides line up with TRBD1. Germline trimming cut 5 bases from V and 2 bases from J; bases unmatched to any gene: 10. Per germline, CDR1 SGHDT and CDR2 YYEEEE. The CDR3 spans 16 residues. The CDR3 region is CASRAGKGATYNEQFF. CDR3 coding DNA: TGTGCCAGCAGAGCAGGCAAGGGGGCCACCTACAATGAGCAGTTCTTC.

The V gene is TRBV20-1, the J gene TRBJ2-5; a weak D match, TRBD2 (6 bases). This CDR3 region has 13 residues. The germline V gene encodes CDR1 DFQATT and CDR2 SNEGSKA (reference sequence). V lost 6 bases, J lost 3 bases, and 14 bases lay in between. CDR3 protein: CSATGGVKETQYF. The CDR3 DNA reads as TGCAGTGCCACAGGCGGGGTTAAAGAGACCCAGTACTTC.

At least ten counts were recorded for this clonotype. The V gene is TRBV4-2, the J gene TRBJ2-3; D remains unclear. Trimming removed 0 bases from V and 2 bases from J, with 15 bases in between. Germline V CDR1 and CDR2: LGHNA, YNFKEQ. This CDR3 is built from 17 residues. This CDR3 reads CASSQDLKWATTDTQYF. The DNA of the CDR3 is TGTGCCAGCAGCCAAGATCTCAAGTGGGCCACCACAGATACGCAGTATTTT.

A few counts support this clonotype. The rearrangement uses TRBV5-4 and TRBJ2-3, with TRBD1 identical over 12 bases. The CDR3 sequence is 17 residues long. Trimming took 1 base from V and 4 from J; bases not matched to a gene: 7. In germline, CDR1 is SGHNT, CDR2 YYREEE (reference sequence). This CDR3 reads CASSLRAGTGGSDTQYF. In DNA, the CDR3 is TGTGCCAGCAGCTTGAGAGCCGGGACAGGGGGCTCAGATACGCAGTATTTT.